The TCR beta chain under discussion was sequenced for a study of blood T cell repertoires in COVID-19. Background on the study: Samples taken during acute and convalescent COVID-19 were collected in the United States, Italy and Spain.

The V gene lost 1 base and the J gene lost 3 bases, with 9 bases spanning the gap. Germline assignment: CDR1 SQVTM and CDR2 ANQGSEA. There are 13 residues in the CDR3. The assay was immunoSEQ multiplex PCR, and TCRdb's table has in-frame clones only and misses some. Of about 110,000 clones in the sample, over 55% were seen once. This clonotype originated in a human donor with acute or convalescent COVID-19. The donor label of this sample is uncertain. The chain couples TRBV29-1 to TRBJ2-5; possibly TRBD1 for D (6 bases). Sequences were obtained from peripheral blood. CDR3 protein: CSVEGGRKETQYF. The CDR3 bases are TGCAGCGTTGAAGGGGGGCGGAAAGAGACCCAGTACTTC.